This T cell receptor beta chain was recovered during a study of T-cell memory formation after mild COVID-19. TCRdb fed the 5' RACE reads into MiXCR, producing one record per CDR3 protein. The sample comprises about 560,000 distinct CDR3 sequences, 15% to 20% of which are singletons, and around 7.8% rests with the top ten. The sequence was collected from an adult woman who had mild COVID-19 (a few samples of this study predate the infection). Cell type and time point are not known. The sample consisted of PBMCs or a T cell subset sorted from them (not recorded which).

The CDR3 bases are TGTGCCAGCAGCTTTACTCCGGGACCCACAACCGGGGAGCTGTTTTTT. Translation gives CASSFTPGPTTGELFF. The chain recombines TRBV12-3 or TRBV12-4 with TRBJ2-2; TRBD1 or TRBD2 may be the D gene (5 bases each). V was clipped by 6 bases and J by 5 bases, with 19 bases between them. The CDR3 has 16 amino acids.